Below, one T cell receptor (beta chain) is given with its context. Under the authors' procedure: Reference gene primer amplification gave nucleated cell count estimates. Here immunoSEQ multiplex PCR was the method, and the copy in TCRdb shows in-frame clones only, minus some. The D gene and trimming were derived from the DNA, and the V and J assignments and clone size from that table. The sample contains 40,000 to 50,000 clones, 88% of which appear only once. The V and J ends lost 1 base and 4 bases, in that order; junction bases with no gene match: 14. The CDR3 totals 18 residues. Germline V gene lookup returns CDR1 MNHEY and CDR2 SMNVEV (reference sequence). The sample originates from a study of blood T cell repertoires in COVID-19. Across the whole study: The study drew acute and convalescent COVID-19 samples from the United States, Italy and Spain. PBMCs, B-cell-depleted T cells, or T cells provided the cDNA or gDNA that made up the material.

Source material: peripheral blood. The TCR comes from a man aged 45-65 years with active COVID-19. V gene TRBV27 combines with J gene TRBJ2-3; 7 bases fit TRBD2. CDR3 region: CASSLWGEGQGEADTQYF. CDR3 nucleotides: TGTGCCAGCAGTTTATGGGGGGAGGGGCAAGGGGAGGCAGATACGCAGTATTTT.